The 26 T cell receptor beta chains listed next were all sequenced from one sample in a study of cytotoxic CD8 clonotypes in ibrutinib-treated CLL. Generated by immunoSEQ multiplex PCR, the TCRdb table keeps only in-frame clones and is missing some. The profile shows 35,000 or so clones, about two thirds of them singletons. The sample in question was PBMCs, obtained at disease progression, from a patient treated with ibrutinib. The receptors stem from a human donor with chronic lymphocytic leukemia.

The genes are TRBV9 and TRBJ1-2; 7 nucleotides agree with TRBD1. With V trimmed by 3 bases and J by 4 bases, 9 bases remained unmatched. Germline CDR1 and CDR2: SGDLS and YYNGEE. The length of the CDR3 is 15 residues. This CDR3 is CASSAHRGFSYGYTF. CDR3 sequence (DNA): TGTGCCAGCAGCGCCCACAGGGGTTTTAGCTATGGCTACACCTTC.

This clone has just a few counts. V usage is TRBV5-1 and J usage is TRBJ1-4; D uncertain. The CDR3 contains 14 residues. V was clipped by 4 bases and J by 5 bases, with 12 bases between them. Germline assignment: CDR1 SGHRS and CDR2 YFSETQ. CDR3 sequence reads: CASSPDGTNEKLFF. The CDR3 bases are TGCGCCAGCAGCCCGGACGGCACCAATGAAAAACTGTTTTTT.

This clone is medium-sized within its sample. This chain uses TRBV28 with TRBJ1-2, with D unresolved. The V end was cut by 6 bases, the J end by 8 bases, with 22 bases between. CDR1 MDHEN and CDR2 SYDVKM come from the germline V gene. The CDR3 runs to 15 residues. CDR3 coding DNA: TGTGCCAGCAGCCCCTTGGGGAGTAGCGGGTACGGCTACACCTTC. Amino acid sequence: CASSPLGSSGYGYTF.

In its sample, this clone was seen a few times. J is TRBJ2-7 and V is TRBV6-5; D possibly corresponds to TRBD1 (6 bases). V gave up 2 bases and J gave up 1 base, with 15 bases separating them. Germline V gives CDR1 MNHEY, CDR2 SVGAGI. This CDR3 spans 16 amino acids. DNA for the CDR3: TGTGCCAGCAGTTACGGGGCTGGACAGCCTTCCTACGAGCAGTACTTC. Translated, it gives CASSYGAGQPSYEQYF.

In the case of this clone: This specimen includes other DNA sequences encoding the same CDR3. The gene calls are TRBV5-1 and TRBJ1-1; a weak D match, TRBD1 (6 bases). Germline values: CDR1 SGHRS, CDR2 YFSETQ. V was clipped by 2 bases and J by 10 bases, with 18 bases between them. CDR3 length: 14 amino acids. CDR3 sequence (DNA): TGCGCCAGCAGCTTACAGGGATTAGGCGGCGGAGCTTTCTTT. Protein sequence: CASSLQGLGGGAFF.

V is TRBV9 and J is TRBJ2-5; 8 bases line up with TRBD1. The CDR3 is made up of 14 amino acids. Germline CDR1 reads SGDLS; CDR2 reads YYNGEE. The V and J ends lost 4 bases and 2 bases, in that order; junction bases with no gene match: 4. CDR3 residues: CASSPTGGQETQYF. CDR3 DNA: TGTGCCAGCAGCCCCACAGGGGGACAAGAGACCCAGTACTTC. The full variable domain, its missing parts supplied by reference TRBV9 and TRBJ2-5, is DSGVTQTPKHLITATGQRVTLRCSPRSGDLSVYWYQQSLDQGLQFLIQYYNGEERAKGNILERFSAQQFPDLHSELNLSSLELGDSALYFCASSPTGGQETQYFGPGTRLLVL.

This clone was detected a few times. This CDR3 reads CASSLTQTGEAFF. Written as DNA, the CDR3 is TGCGCCAGCAGCTTGACCCAGACAGGGGAAGCTTTCTTT. This chain uses TRBV5-1 with TRBJ1-1; 7 nucleotides match TRBD1. Trimming took 1 base from V and 8 from J; bases not matched to a gene: 5. The V gene's germline CDR1 is SGHRS and CDR2 YFSETQ. The CDR3 contains 13 residues.

This clone was counted only a few times. V and J are TRBV7-9 and TRBJ1-1; 8 bases are shared with TRBD1. The CDR3 is made up of 15 amino acids. Germline V gives CDR1 SEHNR, CDR2 FQNEAQ (reference sequence). The J segment lost 2 bases and the V segment lost 1 base, leaving 3 bases of the junction unmatched. Here the CDR3 DNA reads TGTGCCAGCAGCTTAGAGGGACAGGCCAACACTGAAGCTTTCTTT. This gives the protein CASSLEGQANTEAFF.

The CDR3 DNA reads TGCGCCAGCAGTGAGCAGGGGGCGCTTAAAGGCTACACCTTC. Its protein product is CASSEQGALKGYTF. The V call is TRBV10-2, the J call TRBJ1-2, with 8 bases lining up with TRBD1. V shed 2 bases, J shed 8 bases, and the junction held 7 bases outside the gene matches. CDR3 length equals 14 residues. The germline gives CDR1 WSHSY, CDR2 SAAADI.

This chain links TRBV2 with TRBJ2-3; 12 bases agree with TRBD2. The CDR3 is made up of 15 amino acids. V shed 6 bases and J 3 bases; nucleotides not matched to a gene: 4. From germline, CDR1 is SNHLY and CDR2 FYNNEI. CDR3 amino acids: CASSLAGGPTDTQYF. CDR3 coding DNA: TGTGCCAGCAGCCTAGCGGGGGGGCCTACAGATACGCAGTATTTT.

The J gene is TRBJ1-1, the V gene TRBV18; D gene ambiguous. The CDR3 covers 13 residues. Trimming left V 2 bases short and J 10 bases short, with 14 bases between. Looked up from germline, CDR1 is KGHSH and CDR2 is LQKENI. This chain's CDR3 is CASSPFGREGAFF. The CDR3 DNA sequence: TGTGCCAGCTCACCATTTGGACGGGAGGGAGCTTTCTTT.

CDR3 sequence reads: CASSFGGTGMSYGYTF. The CDR3 DNA reads as TGTGCCAGCAGCTTCGGGGGGACAGGGATGTCATATGGCTACACCTTC. The chain recombines TRBV5-8 with TRBJ1-2; the match to TRBD1 covers 9 bases. Trimming took 2 bases from V and 5 from J; bases not matched to a gene: 10. From germline, CDR1 is SGHTS and CDR2 YDEGEE. CDR3 size: 16 residues.

The count of this clone is one. The rearrangement uses TRBV6-5 and TRBJ2-7; the D is unclear. The CDR3 loop spans 11 amino acids. Germline lookup yields CDR1 MNHEY and CDR2 SVGAGI. V was clipped by 3 bases and J by 3 bases, with 3 bases between them. CDR3 bases: TGTGCCAGCAGTTATCACTACGAGCAGTACTTC. This codes for CASSYHYEQYF.

J is TRBJ2-5 and V is TRBV6-4; unclear D gene. V gave up 4 bases and J gave up 2 bases, with 8 bases separating them. Germline V gene data show CDR1 as MRHNA and CDR2 as SNTAGT. CDR3 length equals 13 residues. The CDR3 here is CASSAGPQETQYF. CDR3 DNA sequence: TGTGCCAGCAGTGCCGGGCCTCAAGAGACCCAGTACTTC.

The V call is TRBV11-2, the J call TRBJ1-5, with D maybe TRBD1 (5 bases). This CDR3 comprises 14 residues. Germline-derived CDR1 and CDR2 are SGHAT and FQNNGV. V lost 5 bases and J lost 4, with 12 bases in between. The DNA of the CDR3 is TGTGCCAGCAGCCAAGGGTCAGGGAATCAGCCCCAGCATTTT. Its protein product is CASSQGSGNQPQHF. Variable domain in full (rest from reference TRBV11-2 and TRBJ1-5): EAGVAQSPRYKIIEKRQSVAFWCNPISGHATLYWYQQILGQGPKLLIQFQNNGVVDDSQLPKDRFSAERLKGVDSTLKIQPAKLEDSAVYLCASSQGSGNQPQHFGDGTRLSIL.

The chain is built from TRBV5-4 and TRBJ2-3, with D maybe TRBD1 (5 bases). V dropped 4 bases and J dropped 6 bases, with 15 bases sitting between them. Germline loops: CDR1 SGHNT, CDR2 YYREEE (reference sequence). This CDR3 contains 14 residues. For the CDR3, the DNA is TGTGCCAGCAGCCGAGACAGTGGTCTTGATACGCAGTATTTT. It encodes CASSRDSGLDTQYF. The whole variable domain, remainder taken from reference TRBV5-4 and TRBJ2-3, is ETGVTQSPTHLIKTRGQQVTLRCSSQSGHNTVSWYQQALGQGPQFIFQYYREEENGRGNFPPRFSGLQFPNYSSELNVNALELDDSALYLCASSRDSGLDTQYFGPGTRLTVL.

The J gene is TRBJ1-5, the V gene TRBV6-6, with unresolved D. The length of the CDR3 is 14 residues. Per the germline V gene, CDR1 is MNHNY and CDR2 is SVGAGI (reference sequence). The germline V and J ends were trimmed by 0 bases and 4 bases, with 7 bases remaining between them. The CDR3 reads CASSYSAKNQPQHF. In nucleotides, the CDR3 is TGTGCCAGCAGTTACTCAGCGAAGAATCAGCCCCAGCATTTT.

V is TRBV4-1 and J is TRBJ2-5; 8 positions agree with TRBD1. Trimming removed 0 bases from V and 2 bases from J; junction bases left unmatched: 5. Germline CDR1 and CDR2: MGHRA and YSYEKL. The CDR3 length is 16 residues. The CDR3 DNA follows: TGCGCCAGCAGCCAAGAAGGGACAGGCTTACAAGAGACCCAGTACTTC. This encodes CASSQEGTGLQETQYF.

The chain joins TRBV5-1 to TRBJ1-4; 8 bases match TRBD1. Germline CDR1 reads SGHRS; CDR2 reads YFSETQ. The V segment lost 4 bases and the J segment 7 bases; nucleotides outside the gene matches: 6. The CDR3 is 14 amino acids. In DNA, the CDR3 is TGCGCCAGCAGCAACGGACAGGGCGCTGAAAAACTGTTTTTT. Translated, it gives CASSNGQGAEKLFF. Complete variable domain (other parts from reference TRBV5-1 and TRBJ1-4): KAGVTQTPRYLIKTRGQQVTLSCSPISGHRSVSWYQQTPGQGLQFLFEYFSETQRNKGNFPGRFSGRQFSNSRSEMNVSTLELGDSALYLCASSNGQGAEKLFFGSGTQLSVL.

This chain links TRBV19 with TRBJ2-3; D might be TRBD2 (6 bases). This CDR3 is built from 15 residues. Germline values: CDR1 LNHDA, CDR2 SQIVND (reference sequence). Deletions cut 6 bases from V and 3 bases from J, with 16 bases between. The DNA of the CDR3 is TGTGCCAGTAGGCCCCTAGCGTTGGAGACAGATACGCAGTATTTT. This encodes CASRPLALETDTQYF. Using reference TRBV19 and TRBJ2-3 for the parts outside the CDR3, the full variable domain is DGGITQSPKYLFRKEGQNVTLSCEQNLNHDAMYWYRQDPGQGLRLIYYSQIVNDFQKGDIAEGYSVSREKKESFPLTVTSAQKNPTAFYLCASRPLALETDTQYFGPGTRLTVL.

V and J are TRBV5-1 and TRBJ2-3, with TRBD2 matching over 12 bases. The length of the CDR3 is 16 residues. V lost 3 bases and J lost 4; bases outside the gene matches: 6. Germline CDR1 SGHRS, CDR2 YFSETQ. CDR3: CASSSGTSGRSDTQYF. CDR3 bases: TGCGCCAGCAGCTCGGGGACTAGCGGGCGCTCAGATACGCAGTATTTT.

The chain is built from TRBV7-9 and TRBJ2-7, with 9 bases aligning to TRBD1. CDR3 length: 14 amino acids. Trimming took 7 bases from V and 12 from J; bases not matched to a gene: 16. Per the germline V gene, CDR1 is SEHNR and CDR2 is FQNEAQ (reference sequence). The CDR3 DNA reads TGTGCCAGCACTCGACCGGGACAGGGCGGCAGCCCGTACTTC. This translates into CASTRPGQGGSPYF. The whole variable domain, remainder taken from reference TRBV7-9 and TRBJ2-7, is DTGVSQNPRHKITKRGQNVTFRCDPISEHNRLYWYRQTLGQGPEFLTYFQNEAQLEKSRLLSDRFSAERPKGSFSTLEIQRTEQGDSAMYLCASTRPGQGGSPYFGPGTRLTVT.

In nucleotides, the CDR3 is TGCGCCAGCAGCTCCGTAGGGGGCTCGGGAACTGAAGCTTTCTTT. It translates to CASSSVGGSGTEAFF. This rearrangement joins TRBV5-1 to TRBJ1-1; 7 bases agree with TRBD1. This CDR3 comprises 15 residues. In germline, CDR1 is SGHRS, CDR2 YFSETQ. V was clipped by 3 bases and J by 5 bases; unmatched bases: 10.

With regard to this clone: An end of the junction does not agree with germline; a read error may underlie this. The chain carries TRBV4-1 and TRBJ2-2, with 14 positions matching TRBD2. Germline V gene sequence: CDR1 MGHRA, CDR2 YSYEKL. The CDR3 consists of 17 residues. The CDR3 protein is CASSQRTSGGQHRGAVF. The DNA for the CDR3 is TGCGCCAGCAGCCAGAGGACTAGCGGGGGGCAACACCGGGGAGCTGTTTTT.

V is TRBV7-9 and J is TRBJ2-7, with no clear D. The CDR3 is 13 amino acids. Deletions cut 5 bases from V and 1 base from J, with 9 bases between. CDR1 and CDR2 from the germline V gene are SEHNR and FQNEAQ (reference sequence). The CDR3, as DNA: TGTGCCAGCAGCCCCGACGGATCCTACGAGCAGTACTTC. Its translation is CASSPDGSYEQYF.

The chain has TRBV19 and TRBJ2-7; D perhaps matches TRBD1 (7 bases). Trimming shortened V by 5 bases and J by 3 bases, and 14 bases separated the two germline ends. The length of the CDR3 is 14 residues. Germline V gene sequence: CDR1 LNHDA, CDR2 SQIVND (reference sequence). CDR3 protein: CASSRQGGNYEQYF. For the CDR3, the DNA is TGTGCCAGTAGTCGACAGGGAGGTAACTACGAGCAGTACTTC.